This T cell receptor (beta chain) was captured in a study of blood T cell repertoires in COVID-19. CDR1 is KGHDR, CDR2 SFDVKD, per germline. There are 16 residues in the CDR3. Trimming cost V 7 bases and J 5 bases; bases outside gene matches: 13. Data came from immunoSEQ multiplex PCR; TCRdb stores just in-frame clones and leaves some out. The repertoire has roughly 250,000 clones, 70% to 90% of them found once; the top ten carry 0.87%. The rearrangement uses TRBV24-1 and TRBJ1-1; 9 bases are shared with TRBD1. The sequencing sample was made of PBMCs or T cells enriched from blood (not recorded which). The receptor was isolated from a man aged 45-65 years who had been exposed to COVID-19. The CDR3 bases are TGTGCCACCAGCTCTAATGCACAGGGGGCTTTTACTGAAGCTTTCTTT. Translation: CATSSNAQGAFTEAFF.